This TCR beta chain is drawn from a study of shared clonotypes between healthy human individuals. Note on this clone: Its antigen is unknown.

Study-level results: Incompleteness in sorted-subset sequencing, despite large depth, was shown by rarefaction.

Only in-frame clones appear in the TCRdb table, and some are missing; sequencing was by immunoSEQ multiplex PCR. The table lists about 2.2 million clones, roughly 91% of them singletons. Only CD45RO-negative cells positively selected for CCR7 counted as naive CD8 cells, so terminally differentiated effector memory CD45RA+ cells were excluded. In germline, CDR1 is MDHEN, CDR2 SYDVKM. V lost 6 bases and J lost 0; bases outside the gene matches: 4. This CDR3 region has 14 residues. The chain carries TRBV28 and TRBJ2-7, with 8 bases that match TRBD2. The receptor was isolated from a man aged 18 to 35 in good health. Some clones in this sample may be carry-over from other donors' samples. Material: naive CD8+ T cells from PBMCs. The CDR3 DNA is TGTGCCAGCAGGGAAGCGGGGGTCTCCTACGAGCAGTACTTC. Translated: CASREAGVSYEQYF.